Listed below are T cell receptor beta chains from one sample, sequenced in a study of blood T cell repertoires in COVID-19. The method was immunoSEQ multiplex PCR; TCRdb's version includes in-frame clones alone and lacks a portion of them. The sample shows around 90,000 clones, about 82% of them seen only once. Sequencing used peripheral blood. The receptors come from a woman aged 70 to 79 with active or convalescent COVID-19. Each CDR3 is given with its conserved first and last residue. A D gene is named only where the DNA matches it firmly. Not all rows give a size; the values are once, few, many and, for expanded clones, a class.

j_call: TRBJ1-2; cdr3_length: 13; d_call: NA; v_call: TRBV10-1; clone_size: NA; cdr3_aa: CASSEFAGRGYTF; cdr3_nt: TGCGCCAGCAGTGAATTTGCAGGAAGGGGCTACACCTTC
j_call: TRBJ1-4; cdr3_length: 15; d_call: TRBD1; v_call: TRBV7-2; clone_size: NA; cdr3_aa: CASSLAGQGSEKLFF; cdr3_nt: TGTGCCAGCAGCTTAGCGGGACAGGGGAGCGAAAAACTGTTTTTT
j_call: TRBJ1-3; cdr3_length: 15; d_call: TRBD1; v_call: TRBV4-3; clone_size: NA; cdr3_aa: CASSPGTGTGNTIYF; cdr3_nt: TGCGCCAGCAGCCCGGGGACAGGGACTGGAAACACCATATATTTT
j_call: TRBJ1-1; cdr3_length: 16; d_call: NA; v_call: TRBV6-1; clone_size: NA; cdr3_aa: CASSERFRIIDTEAFF; cdr3_nt: TGTGCCAGCAGTGAACGGTTCAGGATTATTGACACTGAAGCTTTCTTT
j_call: TRBJ1-1; cdr3_length: 12; d_call: NA; v_call: TRBV2; clone_size: NA; cdr3_aa: CASSGFSTEAFF; cdr3_nt: TGTGCCAGCAGTGGTTTCTCCACTGAAGCTTTCTTT
j_call: TRBJ2-3; cdr3_length: 15; d_call: NA; v_call: TRBV5-4; clone_size: NA; cdr3_aa: CASSLGRTSTDTQYF; cdr3_nt: TGTGCCAGCAGCTTGGGGCGGACTAGCACAGATACGCAGTATTTT
j_call: TRBJ2-7; cdr3_length: 17; d_call: TRBD1; v_call: TRBV3-1/TRBV3-2; clone_size: NA; cdr3_aa: CASSQKPGTGTTYEQYF; cdr3_nt: TGTGCCAGCAGCCAAAAACCAGGGACAGGGACCACCTACGAGCAGTACTTC
j_call: TRBJ2-7; cdr3_length: 13; d_call: NA; v_call: TRBV14; clone_size: NA; cdr3_aa: CASSRGISYEQYF; cdr3_nt: TGTGCCAGCAGCCGCGGAATCTCCTACGAGCAGTACTTC
j_call: TRBJ1-1; cdr3_length: 13; d_call: NA; v_call: TRBV5-5; clone_size: NA; cdr3_aa: CASSSSGTLEAFF; cdr3_nt: TGTGCCAGCAGCTCGAGCGGGACACTTGAAGCTTTCTTT
j_call: TRBJ1-2; cdr3_length: 13; d_call: NA; v_call: TRBV28; clone_size: NA; cdr3_aa: CASGRGGSYGYTF; cdr3_nt: TGTGCCAGCGGCCGGGGAGGTAGCTATGGCTACACCTTC
j_call: TRBJ1-1; cdr3_length: 15; d_call: NA; v_call: TRBV18; clone_size: few; cdr3_aa: CASSPNGGMNTEAFF; cdr3_nt: TGTGCCAGCTCACCAAACGGGGGGATGAACACTGAAGCTTTCTTT
j_call: TRBJ2-7; cdr3_length: 14; d_call: NA; v_call: TRBV6-2/TRBV6-3; clone_size: NA; cdr3_aa: CASSYSFGGHEQYF; cdr3_nt: TGTGCCAGCAGTTACTCGTTCGGGGGACACGAGCAGTACTTC
j_call: TRBJ2-7; cdr3_length: 17; d_call: NA; v_call: TRBV19; clone_size: NA; cdr3_aa: CASRRAWTGPGTYEQYF; cdr3_nt: TGTGCCAGTAGGAGGGCCTGGACCGGGCCTGGGACCTACGAGCAGTACTTC
j_call: TRBJ2-3; cdr3_length: 15; d_call: NA; v_call: TRBV11-2; clone_size: few; cdr3_aa: CASSLGTGPPDTQYF; cdr3_nt: TGTGCCAGCAGCTTAGGGACTGGGCCCCCAGATACGCAGTATTTT
j_call: TRBJ1-5; cdr3_length: 15; d_call: NA; v_call: TRBV7-2; clone_size: NA; cdr3_aa: CASSAGRASNQPQHF; cdr3_nt: TGTGCCAGCAGCGCCGGCAGGGCTAGCAATCAGCCCCAGCATTTT
j_call: TRBJ1-3; cdr3_length: 14; d_call: TRBD1; v_call: TRBV19; clone_size: once; cdr3_aa: CASGQGAAGNTIYF; cdr3_nt: TGTGCCAGTGGACAGGGGGCGGCTGGAAACACCATATATTTT
j_call: TRBJ2-6; cdr3_length: 16; d_call: NA; v_call: TRBV21-1; clone_size: NA; cdr3_aa: CASSKANGQSDNVLTF; cdr3_nt: TGTGCCAGCAGCAAAGCCAACGGACAGTCCGACAACGTCCTGACTTTC